This is a list of T cell receptor beta chains from one sample in a study of CD8 T cells in ankylosing spondylitis. MiXCR, run by TCRdb on the 5' RACE reads, gives a single entry per CDR3 protein. This sample has tens of thousands of distinct CDR3 sequences, with roughly 27% found just once. The sample taken for sequencing was blood, either unsorted or a sorted T cell fraction (not recorded which). These TCRs come from a male donor with ankylosing spondylitis or in good health (not recorded which). Both conserved end residues are part of each CDR3. D genes are given only for firm matches. Some rows have no size entry. The others give once, few or many, or a class for an expanded clone.

V gene	J gene	D gene	clone size	CDR3 protein	CDR3 DNA
TRBV7-2	TRBJ1-1	-	few	CASSLSTTEAFF	TGTGCCAGCAGCTTAAGCACCACTGAAGCTTTCTTT
TRBV5-1	TRBJ1-2	TRBD1	-	CASSRGQGKNYGYTF	TGCGCCAGCAGCAGGGGACAGGGGAAAAACTATGGCTACACCTTC
TRBV29-1	TRBJ1-2	-	once	CSAGGRQGGYTF	TGCAGCGCCGGCGGCAGGCAAGGAGGCTACACCTTC
TRBV12-3/TRBV12-4	TRBJ1-1	-	few	CASSFLIRQGAFF	TGTGCCAGCAGTTTCCTCATTCGGCAGGGTGCTTTCTTT
TRBV20-1	TRBJ2-5	TRBD2	few	CSALLAGGYQETQYF	TGCAGTGCACTTCTAGCGGGGGGGTACCAAGAGACCCAGTACTTC
TRBV5-1	TRBJ2-2	TRBD1	few	CASSWTGPNTGELFF	TGCGCCAGCAGCTGGACAGGCCCGAACACCGGGGAGCTGTTTTTT
TRBV2	TRBJ2-1	-	-	CASSDFHNEQFF	TGTGCCAGCAGTGATTTTCACAATGAGCAGTTCTTC
TRBV7-3	TRBJ2-1	TRBD2	few	CASSSLLADYNEQFF	TGTGCCAGCAGCTCCCTACTAGCGGACTACAATGAGCAGTTCTTC
TRBV5-1	TRBJ2-3	-	few	CASSYGSIASTDTQYF	TGCGCCAGCAGTTATGGCTCAATCGCTAGCACAGATACGCAGTATTTT
TRBV6-1	TRBJ1-5	-	-	CASSSESYNQPQHF	TGTGCCAGCAGCTCCGAATCCTACAATCAGCCCCAGCATTTT
TRBV12-3/TRBV12-4	TRBJ1-6	-	large	CASSLDRDLSSNSPLHF	TGTGCCAGCAGTTTAGACAGGGATCTTTCTTCTAATTCACCCCTCCACTTT
TRBV20-1	TRBJ1-5	-	-	CSARDLFGGNQPQHF	TGCAGTGCTAGAGATCTCTTTGGAGGCAATCAGCCCCAGCATTTT